This T cell receptor beta chain came from a study of CD8+ T cells in alopecia areata. Study-level points and caveats: Clonality was higher in lesional than normal scalp, especially in alopecia totalis/universalis. Scalp sample sequencing also detects resident alphabeta T cells of normal skin.

Regarding treatment: oral pan-JAK inhibitor, 5-10 mg twice daily. Sequencing templates came from extracted RNA that was reverse transcribed into cDNA. Sequenced by immunoSEQ multiplex PCR; TCRdb stores in-frame clones only, minus some. The data show about 270,000 clones, around three fifths seen once. CDR1 SNHLY and CDR2 FYNNEI come from the germline V gene. V was trimmed by 7 bases and J by 6 bases, leaving 11 bases between them. The CDR3 totals 12 residues. A note on this clone: The antigen remains undetermined.

The chain carries TRBV2 and TRBJ2-3; D might be TRBD2 (5 bases). The TCR was taken from a human donor with alopecia areata. The specimen comprised CD4+ T cells sorted from blood, sampled around week 52, from a patient treated with tofacitinib. The CDR3 reads CASTRGWDTQYF. DNA for the CDR3: TGTGCCAGCACCCGAGGGTGGGATACGCAGTATTTT.